This record looks at one T cell receptor beta chain sequence and its context. At one end the junction does not follow the germline gene, possibly because of a read error. This sample is drawn from a study of CD8 T cells in ankylosing spondylitis. Germline CDR1 and CDR2: LGHDT and YNNKEL (reference sequence). The CDR3 spans 12 residues. TCRdb called the 5' RACE reads again in MiXCR, with one record for every CDR3 protein. The data hold hundreds of thousands of distinct CDR3 sequences, with more than 25% observed a single time. The genes are TRBV3-1 and TRBJ2-7, with D perhaps being TRBD1 or TRBD2 (5 bases each). The specimen was blood, either unsorted or a sorted T cell fraction (not recorded which). The sequence was collected from a male donor with ankylosing spondylitis or in good health (not recorded which). The CDR3, as DNA: TGTGCCAGCAGCCAAGGGTCTTGGGACGTATATTTC. Protein product: CASSQGSWDVYF.